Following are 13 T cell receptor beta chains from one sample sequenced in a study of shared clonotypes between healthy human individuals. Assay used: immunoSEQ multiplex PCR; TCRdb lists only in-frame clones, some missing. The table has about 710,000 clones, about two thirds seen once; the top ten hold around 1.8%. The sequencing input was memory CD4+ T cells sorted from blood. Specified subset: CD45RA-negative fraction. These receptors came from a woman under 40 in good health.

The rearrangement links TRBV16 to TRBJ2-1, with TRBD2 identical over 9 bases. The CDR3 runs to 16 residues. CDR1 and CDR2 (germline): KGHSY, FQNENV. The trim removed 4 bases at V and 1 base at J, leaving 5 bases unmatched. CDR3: CASSRLSGSSYNEQFF. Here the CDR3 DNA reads TGTGCCAGCAGCCGGCTTAGCGGGAGTTCCTACAATGAGCAGTTCTTC.

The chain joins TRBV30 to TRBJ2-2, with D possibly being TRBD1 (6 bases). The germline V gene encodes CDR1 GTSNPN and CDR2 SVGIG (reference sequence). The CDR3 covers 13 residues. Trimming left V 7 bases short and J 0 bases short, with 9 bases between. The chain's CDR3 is CASSGANTGELFF. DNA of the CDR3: TGTGCCTCGTCAGGGGCGAACACCGGGGAGCTGTTTTTT.

CDR3 amino acids: CSVLGTSGSDTGELFF. The CDR3 nucleotides read TGCAGCGTTCTTGGGACTAGCGGGAGCGACACCGGGGAGCTGTTTTTT. The chain employs TRBV29-1 and TRBJ2-2, with 14 bases fitting TRBD2. V gave up 5 bases and J gave up 3 bases; unmatched junction bases: 5. The CDR3 contains 16 residues. Germline values: CDR1 SQVTM, CDR2 ANQGSEA.

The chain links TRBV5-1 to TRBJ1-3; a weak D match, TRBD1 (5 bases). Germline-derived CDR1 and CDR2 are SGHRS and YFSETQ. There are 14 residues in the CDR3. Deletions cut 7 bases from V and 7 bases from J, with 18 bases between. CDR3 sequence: CASYPGTSRNTIYF. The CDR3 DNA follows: TGCGCCAGCTACCCGGGGACCTCTCGGAACACCATATATTTT.

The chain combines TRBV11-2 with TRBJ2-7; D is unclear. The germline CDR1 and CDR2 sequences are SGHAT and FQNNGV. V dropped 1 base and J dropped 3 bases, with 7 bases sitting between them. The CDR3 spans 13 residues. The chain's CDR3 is CASSLVTVYEQYF. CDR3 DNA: TGTGCCAGCAGCTTAGTCACCGTCTACGAGCAGTACTTC.

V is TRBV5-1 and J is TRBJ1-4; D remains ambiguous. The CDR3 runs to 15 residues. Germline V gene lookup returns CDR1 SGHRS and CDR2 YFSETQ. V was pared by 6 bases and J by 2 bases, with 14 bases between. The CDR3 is CASNSGSLTNEKLFF. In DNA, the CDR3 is TGCGCCAGCAACTCGGGGAGCCTGACTAATGAAAAACTGTTTTTT.

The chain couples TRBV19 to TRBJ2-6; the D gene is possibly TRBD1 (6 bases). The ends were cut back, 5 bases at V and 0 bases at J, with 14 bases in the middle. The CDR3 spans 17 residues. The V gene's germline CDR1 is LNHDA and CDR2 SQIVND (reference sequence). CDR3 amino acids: CASSGRTAPSGANVLTF. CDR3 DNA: TGTGCCAGTAGTGGCCGGACAGCTCCCTCTGGGGCCAACGTCCTGACTTTC.

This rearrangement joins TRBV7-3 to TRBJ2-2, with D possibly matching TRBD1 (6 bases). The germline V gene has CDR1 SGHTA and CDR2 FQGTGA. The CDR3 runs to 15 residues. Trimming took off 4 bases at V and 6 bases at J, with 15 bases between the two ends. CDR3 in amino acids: CASSWYPGESGELFF. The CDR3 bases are TGTGCCAGCAGCTGGTACCCAGGGGAATCCGGGGAGCTGTTTTTT.

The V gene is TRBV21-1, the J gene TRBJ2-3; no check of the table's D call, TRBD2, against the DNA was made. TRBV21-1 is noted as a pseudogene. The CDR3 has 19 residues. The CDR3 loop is CASSTTSGRAQGGADTQYF. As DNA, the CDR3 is TGTGCCAGCAGCACAACTAGCGGGAGGGCCCAGGGTGGCGCAGATACGCAGTATTTT.

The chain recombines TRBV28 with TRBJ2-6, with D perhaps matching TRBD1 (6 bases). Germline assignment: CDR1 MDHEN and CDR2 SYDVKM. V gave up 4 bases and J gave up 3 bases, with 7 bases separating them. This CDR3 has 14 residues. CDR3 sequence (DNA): TGTGCCAGCAGTTACAGGGATGGGGCCAACGTCCTGACTTTC. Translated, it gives CASSYRDGANVLTF.

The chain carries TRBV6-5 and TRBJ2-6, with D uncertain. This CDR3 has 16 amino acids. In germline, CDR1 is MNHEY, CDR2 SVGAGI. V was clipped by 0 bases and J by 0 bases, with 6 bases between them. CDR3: CASSYSGPSGANVLTF. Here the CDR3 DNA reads TGTGCCAGCAGTTACTCCGGCCCCTCTGGGGCCAACGTCCTGACTTTC.

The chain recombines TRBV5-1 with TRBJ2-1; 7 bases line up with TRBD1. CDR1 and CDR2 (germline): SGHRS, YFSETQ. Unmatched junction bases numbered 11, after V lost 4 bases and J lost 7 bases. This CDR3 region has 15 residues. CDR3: CASSPTGFPQNEQFF. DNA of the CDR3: TGCGCCAGCAGCCCGACAGGGTTCCCACAAAATGAGCAGTTCTTC.

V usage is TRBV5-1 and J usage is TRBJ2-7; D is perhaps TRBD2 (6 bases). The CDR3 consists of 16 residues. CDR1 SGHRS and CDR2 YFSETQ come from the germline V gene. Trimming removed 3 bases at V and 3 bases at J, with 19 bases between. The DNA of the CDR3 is TGCGCCAGCAGCTGGGTTCGGGACTCGGTACTCTACGAGCAGTACTTC. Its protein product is CASSWVRDSVLYEQYF.